The rows below give T cell receptor beta chains drawn from one sample of a study of cytomegalovirus exposure and HLA in healthy donors. Some clones are missing from TCRdb's copy, which holds only in-frame ones; the method was immunoSEQ multiplex PCR. The sample lists about 350,000 clones; around 87% were seen once. Sequences were obtained from PBMCs. The receptors derive from a woman aged 25-40 years in good health and CMV-seropositive. The CDR3 runs from the conserved cysteine through the conserved F or W. D genes are given only for firm matches. The listing skips clone size in some rows; elsewhere it reads once, few, many or a size class.

D: -; size: -; V: TRBV7-9; J: TRBJ1-6; DNA: TGTGCCAGCAGCCCAAAACCGATCGATTCACCCCTCCACTTT; CDR3: CASSPKPIDSPLHF
D: -; size: -; V: TRBV5-6; J: TRBJ1-1; DNA: TGTGCCAGCAGCTTGGAAAGGGGACTCCTGAACACTGAAGCTTTCTTT; CDR3: CASSLERGLLNTEAFF
D: -; size: -; V: TRBV6-5; J: TRBJ1-1; DNA: TGTGCCAGCAGTTACGGTGGACTTATGAACACTGAAGCTTTCTTT; CDR3: CASSYGGLMNTEAFF
D: -; size: once; V: TRBV9; J: TRBJ2-7; DNA: TGTGCCAGCAGCGTAGAAGAGGGCTCCTACGAGCAGTACTTC; CDR3: CASSVEEGSYEQYF
D: -; size: -; V: TRBV5-1; J: TRBJ2-5; DNA: TGCGCCAGCAGCTTGTGGCAGGCTACAAGGGAGACCCAGTACTTC; CDR3: CASSLWQATRETQYF
D: -; size: -; V: TRBV7-2; J: TRBJ2-7; DNA: TGTGCCAGCAGCCGAAATCAGGGACGAGAGCAGTACTTC; CDR3: CASSRNQGREQYF
D: -; size: -; V: TRBV28; J: TRBJ1-2; DNA: TGTGCCAGCAGTTGGTCAGGGAATGGCTACACCTTC; CDR3: CASSWSGNGYTF
D: -; size: -; V: TRBV14; J: TRBJ1-2; DNA: TGTGCCAGCAGCCACGGTGGGGCTGGGTATGGCTACACCTTC; CDR3: CASSHGGAGYGYTF
D: TRBD1; size: -; V: TRBV18; J: TRBJ1-1; DNA: TGTGCCAGCTCACCGAGCAGGGGGCAAAACACTGAAGCTTTCTTT; CDR3: CASSPSRGQNTEAFF
D: TRBD1; size: -; V: TRBV7-9; J: TRBJ2-7; DNA: TGTGCCAGCAACGAGGCCGGGACAGTGTCCCACGAGCAGTACTTC; CDR3: CASNEAGTVSHEQYF
D: TRBD1; size: once; V: TRBV27; J: TRBJ1-2; DNA: TGTGCCAGCAGCTACGGGACAGCCTATGGCTACACCTTC; CDR3: CASSYGTAYGYTF
D: TRBD2; size: few; V: TRBV4-1; J: TRBJ2-1; DNA: TGCGCCAGCAGCCACCTTAGCGGGATCACCTACAATGAGCAGTTCTTC; CDR3: CASSHLSGITYNEQFF
D: -; size: -; V: TRBV28; J: TRBJ1-5; DNA: TGTGCCAGCAGTCCCCCTGTCGCAGTTAGCAATCAGCCCCAGCATTTT; CDR3: CASSPPVAVSNQPQHF
D: -; size: once; V: TRBV30; J: TRBJ2-1; DNA: TGTGCCTGGAGTGTACGGACAGTGAGCGGCGAGGGGGGCGGGTTCTTC; CDR3: CAWSVRTVSGEGGGFF
D: -; size: -; V: TRBV30; J: TRBJ2-3; DNA: TGTGCCTGGAGTGTAGCCCTCTCACAGGCAGATACGCAGTATTTT; CDR3: CAWSVALSQADTQYF
D: -; size: once; V: TRBV9; J: TRBJ2-5; DNA: TGTGCCAGCAGCGCAGGGGCGGAGGTGACCCAGTACTTC; CDR3: CASSAGAEVTQYF
D: -; size: -; V: TRBV19; J: TRBJ1-1; DNA: TGTGCCAGTAGATCAGGGAGCACTGAAGCTTTCTTT; CDR3: CASRSGSTEAFF
D: TRBD1; size: -; V: TRBV30; J: TRBJ1-5; DNA: TGTGCCTGGAGCCTCGGGACAGTCAATCAGCCCCAGCATTTT; CDR3: CAWSLGTVNQPQHF
D: -; size: -; V: TRBV6-5; J: TRBJ2-1; DNA: TGTGCCAGCAGCCCACGGGGATCCTACAATGAGCAGTTCTTC; CDR3: CASSPRGSYNEQFF
D: -; size: -; V: TRBV11-2; J: TRBJ2-3; DNA: TGTGCCAGCAGCTTATACCGGACCAGCACAGATACGCAGTATTTT; CDR3: CASSLYRTSTDTQYF
D: TRBD1; size: -; V: TRBV5-5; J: TRBJ1-6; DNA: TGTGCCAGCAGCCCCGGGACAGGGGGTTCACCCCTCCACTTT; CDR3: CASSPGTGGSPLHF
D: -; size: few; V: TRBV5-4; J: TRBJ2-2; DNA: TGTGCCAGCAGCTTGTTTCAGTTTGGGGAGCTGTTTTTT; CDR3: CASSLFQFGELFF
D: -; size: -; V: TRBV2; J: TRBJ1-1; DNA: TGTGCCAGTGGATCCCCGGGACATAAAAACACTGAAGCTTTCTTT; CDR3: CASGSPGHKNTEAFF
D: -; size: -; V: TRBV5-1; J: TRBJ1-6; DNA: TGCGCCAGCAGCTTGGAGCAGAGCTCCTATAATTCACCCCTCCACTTT; CDR3: CASSLEQSSYNSPLHF
D: -; size: few; V: TRBV2; J: TRBJ1-2; DNA: TGTGCCAACCCCGCGCGGAGGGACTATGGCTACACCTTC; CDR3: CANPARRDYGYTF
D: TRBD1; size: -; V: TRBV6-1; J: TRBJ1-3; DNA: TGTGCCAGCAGTCCTACAGGGGCGGTGAACACCATATATTTT; CDR3: CASSPTGAVNTIYF
D: -; size: -; V: TRBV11-2; J: TRBJ1-6; DNA: TGTGCCAGCAGCCCGGGCCCAGGGCCTCAATCACCCCTCCACTTT; CDR3: CASSPGPGPQSPLHF
D: TRBD1; size: -; V: TRBV5-1; J: TRBJ2-5; DNA: TGCGCCAGTAGGGACAGGGGGCGCCCGGGGCAAGAGACCCAGTACTTC; CDR3: CASRDRGRPGQETQYF
D: TRBD1; size: -; V: TRBV4-3; J: TRBJ2-7; DNA: TGCGCCAGCAGCCAAGAGGACAGGGGGGTTGACGAGCAGTACTTC; CDR3: CASSQEDRGVDEQYF
D: -; size: -; V: TRBV4-2; J: TRBJ2-7; DNA: TGTGCCAGCAGCCAAGGTCTGGGGGAGCAGTACTTC; CDR3: CASSQGLGEQYF
D: -; size: -; V: TRBV7-9; J: TRBJ2-7; DNA: TGTGCCAGCAGCTTACCGGGCCCCTACGAGCAGTACTTC; CDR3: CASSLPGPYEQYF
D: -; size: -; V: TRBV27; J: TRBJ2-1; DNA: TGTGCCACCCGAATAGAGGTCGCCTACAATGAGCAGTTCTTC; CDR3: CATRIEVAYNEQFF
D: TRBD1; size: once; V: TRBV6-1; J: TRBJ1-5; DNA: TGTGCCAGCAGAAGGACAGGAAATCAGCCCCAGCATTTT; CDR3: CASRRTGNQPQHF
D: TRBD1; size: -; V: TRBV4-3; J: TRBJ1-4; DNA: TGCGCCAGCAGCCACAAAAGTGGGCGGGACAGGGCGTATGAAAAACTGTTTTTT; CDR3: CASSHKSGRDRAYEKLFF
D: TRBD1; size: once; V: TRBV11-2; J: TRBJ1-2; DNA: TGTGCCAGCAGCTCGGGACAGGGTTTTGGCTACACCTTC; CDR3: CASSSGQGFGYTF
D: -; size: -; V: TRBV29-1; J: TRBJ2-7; DNA: TGCAGCGTTGAGGAGTCAGGGGAAGAGCAGTACTTC; CDR3: CSVEESGEEQYF
D: -; size: -; V: TRBV5-5; J: TRBJ1-1; DNA: TGTGCCAGCAGCTTGGGTCAGGGTCCAGTAGAAGCTTTCTTT; CDR3: CASSLGQGPVEAFF
D: -; size: -; V: TRBV29-1; J: TRBJ2-1; DNA: TGCAGCGCCCCGAGGGGGACTCGGGACAATGAGCAGTTCTTC; CDR3: CSAPRGTRDNEQFF
D: TRBD2; size: -; V: TRBV2; J: TRBJ2-5; DNA: TGTGCCAGCAGGGGGGGGTTCGGCCAAGAGACCCAGTACTTC; CDR3: CASRGGFGQETQYF
D: -; size: -; V: TRBV7-9; J: TRBJ1-5; DNA: TGTGCCAGCAGCTTAGGGGATGGGACTAGCAATCAGCCCCAGCATTTT; CDR3: CASSLGDGTSNQPQHF
D: -; size: -; V: TRBV30; J: TRBJ1-2; DNA: TGTGCCTGGAATCAACGATTGGGGACGGGGGCTAACTATGGCTACACCTTC; CDR3: CAWNQRLGTGANYGYTF
D: TRBD2; size: -; V: TRBV4-3; J: TRBJ2-7; DNA: TGCGCCAGCAGCCAAGTACTAGCGGGATACGAGCAGTACTTC; CDR3: CASSQVLAGYEQYF
D: -; size: -; V: TRBV5-1; J: TRBJ2-5; DNA: TGCGCCAGCAGCGCCGGCGGCTGGACAGTGCAAGAGACCCAGTACTTC; CDR3: CASSAGGWTVQETQYF
D: -; size: -; V: TRBV27; J: TRBJ2-7; DNA: TGTGCCACAGCCGACCAACGGGCGGTCTACGAGCAGTACTTC; CDR3: CATADQRAVYEQYF
D: -; size: few; V: TRBV14; J: TRBJ1-2; DNA: TGTGCCAGCAGCCAAGTTGACCCACTGAGGGGTGGCTACACCTTC; CDR3: CASSQVDPLRGGYTF
D: -; size: -; V: TRBV28; J: TRBJ1-2; DNA: TGTGCCAGCAGTGGACGGCCCCTGCTCTATGGCTACACCTTC; CDR3: CASSGRPLLYGYTF
D: TRBD2; size: -; V: TRBV7-2; J: TRBJ2-7; DNA: TGTGCCAGCAGCGAAACTAGCGGGAGGTCCTACGAGCAGTACTTC; CDR3: CASSETSGRSYEQYF
D: -; size: -; V: TRBV13; J: TRBJ1-1; DNA: TGTGCCAGCAGCTTAGTAGAGAACCCGAACACTGAAGCTTTCTTT; CDR3: CASSLVENPNTEAFF
D: TRBD1; size: -; V: TRBV4-1; J: TRBJ1-2; DNA: TGCGCCAGCAGCGACAGGGGCACCTTAGGCTATGGCTACACCTTC; CDR3: CASSDRGTLGYGYTF
D: -; size: -; V: TRBV27; J: TRBJ2-7; DNA: TGTGCCAGCACTTCAGCCGCAGGAACCTACGAGCAGTACTTC; CDR3: CASTSAAGTYEQYF
D: -; size: -; V: TRBV7-6; J: TRBJ1-5; DNA: TGTGCCAGCAGCTTACAGGCGAGTCAGCCCCAGCATTTT; CDR3: CASSLQASQPQHF
D: -; size: -; V: TRBV5-1; J: TRBJ2-5; DNA: TGCGCCAGCAGCCGCCAGGGGCGCCAAGAGACCCAGTACTTC; CDR3: CASSRQGRQETQYF
D: -; size: -; V: TRBV5-1; J: TRBJ2-7; DNA: TGCGCCAGCAGCTTGGAATCCGGGATCTACGAGCAGTACTTC; CDR3: CASSLESGIYEQYF